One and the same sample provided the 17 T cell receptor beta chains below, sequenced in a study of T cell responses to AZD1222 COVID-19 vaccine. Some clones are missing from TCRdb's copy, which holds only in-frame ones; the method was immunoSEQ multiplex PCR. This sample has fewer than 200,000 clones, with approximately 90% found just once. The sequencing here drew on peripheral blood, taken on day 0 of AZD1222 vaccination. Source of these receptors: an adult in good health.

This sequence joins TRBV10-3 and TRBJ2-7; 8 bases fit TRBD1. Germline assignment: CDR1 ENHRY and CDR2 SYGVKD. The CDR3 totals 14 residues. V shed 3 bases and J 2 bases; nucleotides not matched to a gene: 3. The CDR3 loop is CAISDSRGPYEQYF. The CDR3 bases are TGTGCCATCAGTGACAGCAGGGGGCCCTACGAGCAGTACTTC.

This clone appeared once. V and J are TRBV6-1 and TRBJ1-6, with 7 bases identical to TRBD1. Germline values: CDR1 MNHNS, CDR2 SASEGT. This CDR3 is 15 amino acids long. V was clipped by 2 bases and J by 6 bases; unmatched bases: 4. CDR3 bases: TGTGCCAGCAGTGAAATTAGACAGGGTAATTCACCCCTCCACTTT. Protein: CASSEIRQGNSPLHF.

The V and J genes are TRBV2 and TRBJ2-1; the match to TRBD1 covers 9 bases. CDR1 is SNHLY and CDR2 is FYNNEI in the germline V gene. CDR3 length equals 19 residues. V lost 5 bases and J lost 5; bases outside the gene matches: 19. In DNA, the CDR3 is TGTGCCAGCAGTCCAAGGTTAACGTCGACAGGGGGTTCTGACAATGAGCAGTTCTTC. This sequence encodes CASSPRLTSTGGSDNEQFF. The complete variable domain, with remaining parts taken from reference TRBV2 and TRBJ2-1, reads EPEVTQTPSHQVTQMGQEVILRCVPISNHLYFYWYRQILGQKVEFLVSFYNNEISEKSEIFDDQFSVERPDGSNFTLKIRSTKLEDSAMYFCASSPRLTSTGGSDNEQFFGPGTRLTVL.

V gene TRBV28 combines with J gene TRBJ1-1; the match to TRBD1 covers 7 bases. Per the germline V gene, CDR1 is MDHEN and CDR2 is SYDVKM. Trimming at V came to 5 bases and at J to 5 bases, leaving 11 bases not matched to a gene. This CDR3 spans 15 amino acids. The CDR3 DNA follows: TGTGCCAGCAGTCCGCCGGGGCAGGGGGGAACTGAAGCTTTCTTT. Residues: CASSPPGQGGTEAFF. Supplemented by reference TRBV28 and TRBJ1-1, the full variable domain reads DVKVTQSSRYLVKRTGEKVFLECVQDMDHENMFWYRQDPGLGLRLIYFSYDVKMKEKGDIPEGYSVSREKKERFSLILESASTNQTSMYLCASSPPGQGGTEAFFGQGTRLTVV.

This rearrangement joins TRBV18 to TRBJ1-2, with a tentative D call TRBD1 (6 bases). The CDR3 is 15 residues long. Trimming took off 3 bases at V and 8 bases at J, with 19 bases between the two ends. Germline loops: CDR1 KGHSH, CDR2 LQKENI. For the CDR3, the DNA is TGTGCCAGCTCACCGCAGGGACATCAAGGGACGGGCTACACCTTC. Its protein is CASSPQGHQGTGYTF.

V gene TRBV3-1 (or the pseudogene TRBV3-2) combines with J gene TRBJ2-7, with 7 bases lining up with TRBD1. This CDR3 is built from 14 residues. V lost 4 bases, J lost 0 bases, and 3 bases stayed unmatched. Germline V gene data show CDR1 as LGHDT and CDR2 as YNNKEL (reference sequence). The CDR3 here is CASSRQGRSYEQYF. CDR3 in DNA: TGTGCCAGCAGCCGACAGGGCCGCTCCTACGAGCAGTACTTC.

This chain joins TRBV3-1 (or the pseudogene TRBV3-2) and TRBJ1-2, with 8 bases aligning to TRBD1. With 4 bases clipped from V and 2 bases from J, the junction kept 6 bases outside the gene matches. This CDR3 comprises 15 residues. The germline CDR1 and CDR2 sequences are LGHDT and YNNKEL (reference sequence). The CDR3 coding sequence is TGTGCCAGCAGCCTCTCGGACAGGGTGAACTATGGCTACACCTTC. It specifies CASSLSDRVNYGYTF.

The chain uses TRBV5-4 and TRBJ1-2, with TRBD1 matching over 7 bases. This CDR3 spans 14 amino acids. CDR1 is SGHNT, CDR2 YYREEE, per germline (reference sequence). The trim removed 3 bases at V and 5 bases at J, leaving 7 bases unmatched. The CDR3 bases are TGTGCCAGCAGCTCAGGGACAGTCAAATATGGCTACACCTTC. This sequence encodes CASSSGTVKYGYTF.

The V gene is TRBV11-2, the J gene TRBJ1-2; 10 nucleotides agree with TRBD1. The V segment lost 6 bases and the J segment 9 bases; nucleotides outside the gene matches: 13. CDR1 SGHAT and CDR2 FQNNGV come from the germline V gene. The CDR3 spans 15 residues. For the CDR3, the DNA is TGTGCCAGCAGTCATGCTCAAGGGACAGGGGAAAGCTACACCTTC. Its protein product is CASSHAQGTGESYTF.

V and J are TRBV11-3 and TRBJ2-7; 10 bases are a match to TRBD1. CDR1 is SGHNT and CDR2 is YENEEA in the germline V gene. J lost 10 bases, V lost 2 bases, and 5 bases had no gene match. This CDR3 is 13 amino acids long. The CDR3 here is CASSLRDRGPQYF. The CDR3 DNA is TGTGCCAGCAGCTTACGGGACAGGGGACCTCAGTACTTC.

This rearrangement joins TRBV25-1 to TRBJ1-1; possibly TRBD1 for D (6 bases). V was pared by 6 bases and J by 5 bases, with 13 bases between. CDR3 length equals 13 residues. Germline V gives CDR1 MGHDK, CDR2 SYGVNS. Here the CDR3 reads CASRSDSRTEAFF. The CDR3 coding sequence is TGTGCCAGCAGATCGGACAGTAGGACTGAAGCTTTCTTT.

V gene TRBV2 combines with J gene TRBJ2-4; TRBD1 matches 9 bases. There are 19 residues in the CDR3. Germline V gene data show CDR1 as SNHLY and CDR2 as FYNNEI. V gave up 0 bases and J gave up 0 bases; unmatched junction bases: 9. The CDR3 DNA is TGTGCCAGCAGTGAAGCGGGGACAGGGTGGATGAGAGCCAAAAACATTCAGTACTTC. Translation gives CASSEAGTGWMRAKNIQYF. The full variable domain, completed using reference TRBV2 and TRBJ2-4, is EPEVTQTPSHQVTQMGQEVILRCVPISNHLYFYWYRQILGQKVEFLVSFYNNEISEKSEIFDDQFSVERPDGSNFTLKIRSTKLEDSAMYFCASSEAGTGWMRAKNIQYFGAGTRLSVL.

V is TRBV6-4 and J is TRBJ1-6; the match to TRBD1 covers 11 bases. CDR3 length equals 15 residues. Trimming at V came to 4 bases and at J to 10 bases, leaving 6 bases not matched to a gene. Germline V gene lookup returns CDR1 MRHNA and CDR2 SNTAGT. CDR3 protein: CASSALGQGVSPLHF. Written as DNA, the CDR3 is TGTGCCAGCAGTGCCCTGGGACAGGGGGTCTCACCCCTCCACTTT.

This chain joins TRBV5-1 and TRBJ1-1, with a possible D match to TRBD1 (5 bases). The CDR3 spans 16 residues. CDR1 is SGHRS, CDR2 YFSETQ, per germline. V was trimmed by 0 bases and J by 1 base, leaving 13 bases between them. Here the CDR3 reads CASSLVGGITNTEAFF. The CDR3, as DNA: TGCGCCAGCAGCTTGGTTGGGGGGATCACGAACACTGAAGCTTTCTTT.

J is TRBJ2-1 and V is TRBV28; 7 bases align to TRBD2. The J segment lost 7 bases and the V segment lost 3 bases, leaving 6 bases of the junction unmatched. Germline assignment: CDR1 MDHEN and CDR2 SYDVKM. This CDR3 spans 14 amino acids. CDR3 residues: CASSLTPRGNEQFF. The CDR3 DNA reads TGTGCCAGCAGTTTGACCCCGCGGGGGAATGAGCAGTTCTTC.

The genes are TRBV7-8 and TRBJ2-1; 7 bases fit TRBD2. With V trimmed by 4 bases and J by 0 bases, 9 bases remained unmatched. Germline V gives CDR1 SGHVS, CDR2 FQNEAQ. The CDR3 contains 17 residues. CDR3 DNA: TGTGCCAGCAGCTCGCCTAGCGGAGCGAGCTCCTACAATGAGCAGTTCTTC. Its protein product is CASSSPSGASSYNEQFF.

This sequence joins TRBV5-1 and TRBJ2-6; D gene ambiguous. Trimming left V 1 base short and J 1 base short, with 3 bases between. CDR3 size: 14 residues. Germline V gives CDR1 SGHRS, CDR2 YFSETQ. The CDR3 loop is CASSLLSGANVLTF. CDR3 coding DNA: TGCGCCAGCAGCTTGTTATCTGGGGCCAACGTCCTGACTTTC.